The source of this TCR beta chain is a study of identical twins. Template switching created a universal primer site, and the cDNA included unique molecular identifiers. TCRdb independently ran MiXCR on the 5' RACE reads; one entry per CDR3 protein. The table has approximately 490,000 distinct CDR3 sequences, around 22% seen once. J lost 6 bases, V lost 3 bases, and 7 bases had no gene match. The CDR3 extends over 14 amino acids. Germline V gives CDR1 SGHRS, CDR2 YFSETQ. These data were also reused for a study on yellow fever vaccine responses in identical twins.

The clonotype was recovered from a woman between 18 and 30 years old in good health. This rearrangement joins TRBV5-1 to TRBJ1-1, with 8 bases that match TRBD1. The sequenced sample was CD4+ T cells sorted from blood. In DNA, the CDR3 is TGCGCCAGCAGCTCGGTACAGGGGGTAGCTGAAGCTTTCTTT. Its protein product is CASSSVQGVAEAFF.